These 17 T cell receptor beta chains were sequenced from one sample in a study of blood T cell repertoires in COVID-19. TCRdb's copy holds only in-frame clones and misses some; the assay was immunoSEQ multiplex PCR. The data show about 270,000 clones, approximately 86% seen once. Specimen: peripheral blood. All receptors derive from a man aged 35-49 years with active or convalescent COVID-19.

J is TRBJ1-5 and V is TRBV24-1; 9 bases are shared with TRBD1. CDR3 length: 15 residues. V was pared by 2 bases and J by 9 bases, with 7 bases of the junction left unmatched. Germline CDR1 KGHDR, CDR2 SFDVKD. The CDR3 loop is CATSDSGQGLTPQHF. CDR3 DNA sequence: TGTGCCACCAGTGATTCGGGACAGGGCCTCACGCCCCAGCATTTT.

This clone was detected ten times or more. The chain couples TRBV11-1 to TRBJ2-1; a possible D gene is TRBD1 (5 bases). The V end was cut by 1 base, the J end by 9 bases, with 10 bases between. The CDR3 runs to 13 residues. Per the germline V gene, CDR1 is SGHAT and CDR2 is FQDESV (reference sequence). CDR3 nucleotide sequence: TGTGCCAGCAGCTTAGTCCAGGGCGGTGAGCAGTTCTTC. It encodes CASSLVQGGEQFF.

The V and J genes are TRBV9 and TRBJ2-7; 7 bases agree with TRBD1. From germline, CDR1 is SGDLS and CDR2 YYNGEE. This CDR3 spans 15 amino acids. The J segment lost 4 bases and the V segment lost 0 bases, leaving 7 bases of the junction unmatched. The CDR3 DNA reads TGTGCCAGCAGCGTAGAAGAGGGGGCTAGGTACGAGCAGTACTTC. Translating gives CASSVEEGARYEQYF.

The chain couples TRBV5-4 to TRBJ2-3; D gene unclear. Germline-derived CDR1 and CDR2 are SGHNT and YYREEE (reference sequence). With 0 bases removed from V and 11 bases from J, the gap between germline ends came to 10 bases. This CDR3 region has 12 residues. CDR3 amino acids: CASSLVTERQYF. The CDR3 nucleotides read TGTGCCAGCAGCTTGGTAACGGAGCGGCAGTATTTT.

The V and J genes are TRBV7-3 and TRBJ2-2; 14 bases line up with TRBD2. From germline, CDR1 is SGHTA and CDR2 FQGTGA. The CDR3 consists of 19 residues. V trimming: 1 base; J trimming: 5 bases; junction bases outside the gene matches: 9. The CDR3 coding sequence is TGTGCCAGCAGCTTAATTTCCGGGACTAGCGGGAGACCTACCGGGGAGCTGTTTTTT. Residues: CASSLISGTSGRPTGELFF.

The CDR3 DNA follows: TGCGCCAGCAGCATGACAGGGGGCGCGAGAAATGAGCAGTTCTTC. It is translated as CASSMTGGARNEQFF. The chain combines TRBV5-1 with TRBJ2-1; TRBD1 matches 10 bases. This CDR3 is built from 15 residues. The junction had 8 bases not matched to a gene; V was cut back by 4 bases and J by 7 bases. CDR1 is SGHRS, CDR2 YFSETQ, per germline.

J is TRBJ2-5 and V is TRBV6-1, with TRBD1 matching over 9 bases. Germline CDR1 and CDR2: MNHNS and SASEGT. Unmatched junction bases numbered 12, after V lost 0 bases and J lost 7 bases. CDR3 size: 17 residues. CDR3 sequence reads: CASSEALVGTGWTTQYF. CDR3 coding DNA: TGTGCCAGCAGTGAAGCGCTTGTGGGGACAGGGTGGACGACCCAGTACTTC.

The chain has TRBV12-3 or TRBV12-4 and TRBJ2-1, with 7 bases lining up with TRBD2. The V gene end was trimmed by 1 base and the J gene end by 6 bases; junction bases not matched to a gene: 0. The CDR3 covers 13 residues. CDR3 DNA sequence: TGTGCCAGCAGTTTAGGGACTAGCAATGAGCAGTTCTTC. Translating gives CASSLGTSNEQFF.

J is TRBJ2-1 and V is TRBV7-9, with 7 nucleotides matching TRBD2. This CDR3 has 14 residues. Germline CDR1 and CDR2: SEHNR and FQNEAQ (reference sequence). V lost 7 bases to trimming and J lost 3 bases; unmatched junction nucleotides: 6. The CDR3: CASTERDYYNEQFF. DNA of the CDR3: TGTGCCAGCACCGAGCGGGACTACTACAATGAGCAGTTCTTC. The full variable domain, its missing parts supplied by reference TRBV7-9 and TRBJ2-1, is DTGVSQNPRHKITKRGQNVTFRCDPISEHNRLYWYRQTLGQGPEFLTYFQNEAQLEKSRLLSDRFSAERPKGSFSTLEIQRTEQGDSAMYLCASTERDYYNEQFFGPGTRLTVL.

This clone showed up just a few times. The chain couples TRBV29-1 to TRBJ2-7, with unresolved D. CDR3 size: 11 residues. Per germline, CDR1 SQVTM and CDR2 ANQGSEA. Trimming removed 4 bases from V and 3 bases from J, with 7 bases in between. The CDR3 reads CSVAVDYEQYF. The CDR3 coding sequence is TGCAGCGTTGCCGTAGACTACGAGCAGTACTTC.

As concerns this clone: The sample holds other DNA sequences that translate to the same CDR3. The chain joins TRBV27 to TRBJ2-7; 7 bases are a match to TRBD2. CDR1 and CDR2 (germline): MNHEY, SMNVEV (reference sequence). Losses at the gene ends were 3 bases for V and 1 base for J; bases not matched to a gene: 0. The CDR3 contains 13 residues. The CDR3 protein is CASSLGGSYEQYF. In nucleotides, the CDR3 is TGTGCCAGCAGTTTGGGGGGGTCCTACGAGCAGTACTTC.

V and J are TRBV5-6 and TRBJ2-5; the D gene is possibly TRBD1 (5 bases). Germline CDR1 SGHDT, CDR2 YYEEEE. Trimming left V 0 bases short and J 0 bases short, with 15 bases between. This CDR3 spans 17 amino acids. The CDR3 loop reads CASSLAWGRVNQETQYF. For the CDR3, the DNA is TGTGCCAGCAGCTTGGCTTGGGGCAGGGTGAACCAAGAGACCCAGTACTTC.

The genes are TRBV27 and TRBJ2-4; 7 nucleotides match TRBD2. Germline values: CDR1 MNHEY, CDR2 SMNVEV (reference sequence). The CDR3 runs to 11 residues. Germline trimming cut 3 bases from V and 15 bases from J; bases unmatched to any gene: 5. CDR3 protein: CASSFRDYWYF. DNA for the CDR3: TGTGCCAGCAGTTTCAGGGACTACTGGTACTTC.

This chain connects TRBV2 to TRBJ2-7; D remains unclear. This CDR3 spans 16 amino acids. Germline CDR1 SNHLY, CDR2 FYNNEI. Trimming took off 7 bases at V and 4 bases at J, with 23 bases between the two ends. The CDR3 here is CASTLNPTVGNYEQYF. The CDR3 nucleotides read TGTGCCAGCACGTTAAACCCCACTGTGGGCAATTACGAGCAGTACTTC. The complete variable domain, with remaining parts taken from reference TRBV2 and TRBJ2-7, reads EPEVTQTPSHQVTQMGQEVILRCVPISNHLYFYWYRQILGQKVEFLVSFYNNEISEKSEIFDDQFSVERPDGSNFTLKIRSTKLEDSAMYFCASTLNPTVGNYEQYFGPGTRLTVT.

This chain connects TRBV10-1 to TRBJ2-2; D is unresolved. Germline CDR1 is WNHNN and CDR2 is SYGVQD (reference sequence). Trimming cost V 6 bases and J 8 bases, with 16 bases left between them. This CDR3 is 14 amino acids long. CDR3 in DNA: TGCGCCAGCAGAGAAGATTCGGTCGCTGGGGAGCTGTTTTTT. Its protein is CASREDSVAGELFF.

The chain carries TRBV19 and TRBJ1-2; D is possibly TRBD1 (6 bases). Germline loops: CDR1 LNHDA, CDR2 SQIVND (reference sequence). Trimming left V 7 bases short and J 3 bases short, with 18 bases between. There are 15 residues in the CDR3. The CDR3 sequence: CASTPGALVDYGYTF. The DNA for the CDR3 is TGTGCCAGTACCCCAGGGGCCTTGGTGGACTATGGCTACACCTTC. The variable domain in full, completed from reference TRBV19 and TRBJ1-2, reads DGGITQSPKYLFRKEGQNVTLSCEQNLNHDAMYWYRQDPGQGLRLIYYSQIVNDFQKGDIAEGYSVSREKKESFPLTVTSAQKNPTAFYLCASTPGALVDYGYTFGSGTRLTVV.

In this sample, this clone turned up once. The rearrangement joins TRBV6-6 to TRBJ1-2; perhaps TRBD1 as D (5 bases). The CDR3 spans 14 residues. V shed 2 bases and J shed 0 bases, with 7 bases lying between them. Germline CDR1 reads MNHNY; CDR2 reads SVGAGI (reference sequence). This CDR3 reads CASSYPTANYGYTF. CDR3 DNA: TGTGCCAGCAGTTACCCGACAGCTAACTATGGCTACACCTTC.